This TCR beta chain comes out of a study of siplizumab effects on memory and regulatory T cells. Assays were performed on 80,000 to 100,000 TCR templates per sample. Sequencing was performed with immunoSEQ multiplex PCR; in TCRdb, only in-frame clones are kept and a portion is missing. The sample has tens of thousands of clones, about 90% seen once. The CDR3 totals 13 residues. Germline CDR1 is SGHVS and CDR2 is FNYEAQ. The V end was cut by 4 bases, the J end by 7 bases, with 11 bases between. V gene TRBV7-6 combines with J gene TRBJ1-5, with D possibly being TRBD1 (6 bases). The specimen sequenced was CD8+ T cells sorted from blood. The TCR comes from a human donor in good health. The CDR3 DNA reads as TGTGCCAGCAGCTCCGCTGGGGGCCAGCCCCAGCATTTT. As protein: CASSSAGGQPQHF.